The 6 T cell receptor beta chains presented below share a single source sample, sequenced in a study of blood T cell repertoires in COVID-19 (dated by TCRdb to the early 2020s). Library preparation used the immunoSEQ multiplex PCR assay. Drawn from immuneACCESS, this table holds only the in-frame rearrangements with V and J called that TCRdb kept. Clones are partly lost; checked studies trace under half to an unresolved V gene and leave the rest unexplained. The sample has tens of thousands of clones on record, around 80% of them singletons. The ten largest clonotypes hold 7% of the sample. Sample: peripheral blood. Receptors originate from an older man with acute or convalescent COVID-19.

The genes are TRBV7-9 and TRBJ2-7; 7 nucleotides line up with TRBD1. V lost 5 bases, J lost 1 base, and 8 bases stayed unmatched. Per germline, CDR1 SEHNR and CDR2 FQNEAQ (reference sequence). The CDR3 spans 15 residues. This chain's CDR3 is CASSLGQDPSYEQYF. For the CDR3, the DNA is TGTGCCAGCAGCCTTGGACAGGACCCATCCTACGAGCAGTACTTC.

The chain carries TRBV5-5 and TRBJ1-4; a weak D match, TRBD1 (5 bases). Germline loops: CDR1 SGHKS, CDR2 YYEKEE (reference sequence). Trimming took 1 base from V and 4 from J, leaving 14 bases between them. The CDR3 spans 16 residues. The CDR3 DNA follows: TGTGCCAGCAGCTTGAGTTTGCGACAGAGTAATGAAAAACTGTTTTTT. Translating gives CASSLSLRQSNEKLFF.

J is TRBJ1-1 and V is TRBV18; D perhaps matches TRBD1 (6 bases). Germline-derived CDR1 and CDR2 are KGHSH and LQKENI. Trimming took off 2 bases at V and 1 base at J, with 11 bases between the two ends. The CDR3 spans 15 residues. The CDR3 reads CASSPGAGANTEAFF. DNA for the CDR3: TGTGCCAGCTCACCAGGGGCGGGGGCGAACACTGAAGCTTTCTTT.

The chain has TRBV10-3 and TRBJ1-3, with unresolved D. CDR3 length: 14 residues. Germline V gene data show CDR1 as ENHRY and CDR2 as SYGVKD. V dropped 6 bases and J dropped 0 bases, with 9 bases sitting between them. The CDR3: CAISEGRSGNTIYF. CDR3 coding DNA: TGTGCCATCAGCGAGGGCCGCTCTGGAAACACCATATATTTT.

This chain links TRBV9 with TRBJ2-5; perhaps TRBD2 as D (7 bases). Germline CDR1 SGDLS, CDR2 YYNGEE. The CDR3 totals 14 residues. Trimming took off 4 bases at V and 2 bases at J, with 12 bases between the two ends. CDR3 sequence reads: CASSRGGGQETQYF. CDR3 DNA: TGTGCCAGCAGCCGAGGGGGGGGGCAAGAGACCCAGTACTTC.

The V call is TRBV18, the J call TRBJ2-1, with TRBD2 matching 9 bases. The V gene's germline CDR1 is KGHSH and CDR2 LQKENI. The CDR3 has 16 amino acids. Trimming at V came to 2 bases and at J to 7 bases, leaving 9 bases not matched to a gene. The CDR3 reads CASSPRASGEGNEQFF. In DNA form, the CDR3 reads TGTGCCAGCTCACCAAGGGCTAGCGGGGAAGGTAATGAGCAGTTCTTC.